The 25 T cell receptor beta chains presented below share a single source sample, sequenced in a study of identical twins. MiXCR, applied by TCRdb to the 5' RACE reads, yields one record per CDR3 protein. This sample has under 900,000 distinct CDR3 sequences; 9% to 15% occur once, and the top ten carry around 1.5%. The same sample was also studied in work on yellow fever vaccine responses in identical twins.

The specimen sequenced was PBMCs. These receptors all come from a woman between 18 and 29 years old in good health.

The V call is TRBV15, the J call TRBJ2-3; possible D gene TRBD2, 6 bases. The CDR3 is made up of 13 amino acids. The V end lost 9 bases, the J end lost 0 bases, and 10 bases lay between the germline ends. Germline V gene data show CDR1 as LNHNV and CDR2 as YYDKDF (reference sequence). CDR3 DNA: TGTGCCACTGATGGGAGGAGCACAGATACGCAGTATTTT. It encodes CATDGRSTDTQYF. The whole variable domain, filled in from reference TRBV15 and TRBJ2-3, reads DAMVIQNPRYQVTQFGKPVTLSCSQTLNHNVMYWYQQKSSQAPKLLFHYYDKDFNNEADTPDNFQSRRPNTSFCFLDIRSPGLGDTAMYLCATDGRSTDTQYFGPGTRLTVL.

This clonotype was found a few times. V is TRBV7-6 and J is TRBJ1-1, with TRBD1 as a possible D gene (5 bases). Germline CDR1 is SGHVS and CDR2 is FNYEAQ. This CDR3 region has 16 residues. Trimming shortened V by 0 bases and J by 0 bases, and 11 bases separated the two germline ends. The CDR3 sequence: CASSLASGAVNTEAFF. Here the CDR3 DNA reads TGTGCCAGCAGCTTAGCTTCTGGGGCGGTGAACACTGAAGCTTTCTTT.

The CDR3 DNA follows: TGTGCCAGCAGGGACAGGGGGATCGCAGATACGCAGTATTTT. It is translated as CASRDRGIADTQYF. The chain employs TRBV2 and TRBJ2-3, with 10 bases lining up with TRBD1. The junction had 4 bases not matched to a gene; V was cut back by 6 bases and J by 4 bases. The CDR3 length is 14 residues. Germline lookup yields CDR1 SNHLY and CDR2 FYNNEI.

V usage is TRBV6-1 and J usage is TRBJ1-3; no reliable D call. Trimming removed 0 bases at V and 0 bases at J, with 9 bases between. The CDR3 covers 16 residues. CDR1 is MNHNS and CDR2 is SASEGT in the germline V gene. The CDR3 nucleotides read TGTGCCAGCAGTGAAGCTTTGTCGCACTCTGGAAACACCATATATTTT. Translated, it gives CASSEALSHSGNTIYF.

This clonotype was recorded only once. The CDR3 sequence: CASMGWAGAYNEQFF. CDR3 DNA: TGTGCCAGTATGGGATGGGCGGGGGCTTACAATGAGCAGTTCTTC. This rearrangement joins TRBV6-5 to TRBJ2-1; maybe TRBD2 (7 bases). V lost 9 bases and J 4 bases, leaving 19 bases between the germline ends. CDR1 is MNHEY and CDR2 is SVGAGI in the germline V gene. This CDR3 region has 15 residues.

This clonotype was observed a few times. The gene calls are TRBV29-1 and TRBJ2-1; D remains ambiguous. The CDR3 runs to 13 residues. The V gene lost 2 bases and the J gene lost 7 bases, with 12 bases spanning the gap. Germline loops: CDR1 SQVTM, CDR2 ANQGSEA. The CDR3 bases are TGCAGCGTTGAACACCCGAATCTGAATGAGCAGTTCTTC. This gives the protein CSVEHPNLNEQFF.

This clonotype was recorded a few times. The V and J genes are TRBV18 and TRBJ2-7; D remains ambiguous. Between the trimmed V and J ends, which lost 3 bases and 0 bases, there was a span of 9 bases. The CDR3 totals 14 residues. CDR1 KGHSH and CDR2 LQKENI come from the germline V gene. CDR3 region: CASSPPQPSYEQYF. The CDR3 coding sequence is TGTGCCAGCTCACCCCCCCAGCCCTCCTACGAGCAGTACTTC.

This clonotype was detected only a few times. The rearrangement joins TRBV2 to TRBJ2-5; D perhaps matches TRBD1 (7 bases). The CDR3 is 13 amino acids. Germline-derived CDR1 and CDR2 are SNHLY and FYNNEI. V was trimmed by 3 bases and J by 5 bases, leaving 10 bases between them. This CDR3 reads CASSDRGAETQYF. CDR3 nucleotides: TGTGCCAGCAGTGACAGGGGGGCGGAGACCCAGTACTTC.

This clonotype was recorded a few times. The J gene is TRBJ1-5, the V gene TRBV9, with 7 nucleotides matching TRBD1. CDR1 and CDR2 from the germline V gene are SGDLS and YYNGEE. There are 15 residues in the CDR3. V trimming: 4 bases; J trimming: 5 bases; junction bases outside the gene matches: 9. CDR3 sequence reads: CASSPNTGVDQPQHF. DNA of the CDR3: TGTGCCAGCAGCCCCAATACAGGGGTCGATCAGCCCCAGCATTTT.

Only a few counts were recorded for this clonotype. The chain joins TRBV5-1 to TRBJ2-7; D is unclear. V gave up 4 bases and J gave up 2 bases, with 10 bases separating them. This CDR3 is 13 amino acids long. Per the germline V gene, CDR1 is SGHRS and CDR2 is YFSETQ. DNA of the CDR3: TGCGCCAGCAGCGAGACAAATCCCTACGAGCAGTACTTC. It encodes CASSETNPYEQYF.

The J gene is TRBJ2-1, the V gene TRBV14; 12 positions agree with TRBD1. The V gene's germline CDR1 is SGHDN and CDR2 FVKESK. Losses at the gene ends were 0 bases for V and 8 bases for J; bases not matched to a gene: 5. This CDR3 is built from 16 residues. CDR3 sequence: CASSQDIGTGGDEQFF. The CDR3 DNA is TGTGCCAGCAGCCAAGATATAGGGACAGGGGGCGATGAGCAGTTCTTC.

J is TRBJ2-1 and V is TRBV9; 8 positions match TRBD1. V lost 0 bases to trimming and J lost 6 bases; unmatched junction nucleotides: 2. This CDR3 comprises 14 residues. The germline V gene has CDR1 SGDLS and CDR2 YYNGEE. The CDR3 nucleotides read TGTGCCAGCAGCGTAGGGACAGGGCCCAATGAGCAGTTCTTC. Its protein product is CASSVGTGPNEQFF.

This clonotype was observed many times. The rearrangement links TRBV7-6 to TRBJ2-3; D is undetermined. CDR1 is SGHVS, CDR2 FNYEAQ, per germline. V lost 1 base and J lost 2, with 10 bases in between. CDR3 length equals 15 residues. The CDR3, as DNA: TGTGCCAGCAGCTTAGTTGACTTATCCACAGATACGCAGTATTTT. This encodes CASSLVDLSTDTQYF.

This clonotype showed up just a few times. V usage is TRBV10-3 and J usage is TRBJ1-3; TRBD1 is a possible D gene (5 bases). The germline V and J ends were trimmed by 11 bases and 4 bases, with 12 bases remaining between them. The CDR3 is made up of 12 amino acids. Germline V CDR1 and CDR2: ENHRY, SYGVKD. CDR3 region: CAAEGSGNTIYF. DNA for the CDR3: TGTGCCGCGGAGGGGTCAGGAAACACCATATATTTT.

The chain couples TRBV27 to TRBJ2-3, with TRBD1 identical over 9 bases. V was pared by 5 bases and J by 3 bases, with 9 bases of the junction left unmatched. CDR1 and CDR2 (germline): MNHEY, SMNVEV (reference sequence). There are 16 residues in the CDR3. The CDR3 loop reads CASSASGTGWTDTQYF. The CDR3 DNA reads TGTGCCAGCAGTGCCTCCGGGACAGGGTGGACAGATACGCAGTATTTT.

For the CDR3, the DNA is TGCAGTGCTAGAAGGACACCCGGGTGGGAGCAGTATTTT. Translating gives CSARRTPGWEQYF. The chain uses TRBV20-1 and TRBJ2-3; TRBD1 might be the D (5 bases). V was shortened by 2 bases and J by 11 bases, with 17 bases between the two germline ends. CDR1 is DFQATT, CDR2 SNEGSKA, per germline (reference sequence). This CDR3 region has 13 residues.

V is TRBV12-3 or TRBV12-4 and J is TRBJ2-3; 8 bases align to TRBD2. The CDR3 sequence is 15 residues long. Trimming at V came to 7 bases and at J to 2 bases, leaving 8 bases not matched to a gene. CDR3 protein: CASILSGGLTDTQYF. CDR3 coding DNA: TGTGCCAGCATCCTGAGCGGGGGCCTCACAGATACGCAGTATTTT.

This clonotype was detected many times. The rearrangement links TRBV6-1 to TRBJ2-1; D call uncertain. The CDR3 spans 16 residues. V gave up 6 bases and J gave up 5 bases, with 20 bases separating them. CDR1 and CDR2 (germline): MNHNS, SASEGT. CDR3 bases: TGTGCCAGCAGACCCCACCCATCGGGTCATAACAATGAGCAGTTCTTC. Residues: CASRPHPSGHNNEQFF.

This clonotype was recorded a few times. This chain links TRBV20-1 with TRBJ2-7, with 10 bases lining up with TRBD1. J was trimmed by 5 bases and V by 4 bases; bases with no gene match: 5. Germline V CDR1 and CDR2: DFQATT, SNEGSKA (reference sequence). This CDR3 is built from 13 residues. The CDR3 is CSATRQGANEQYF. The CDR3 bases are TGCAGTGCTACCAGACAGGGGGCAAACGAGCAGTACTTC.

This clonotype was seen more than once but under ten times. The V and J genes are TRBV6-2 or TRBV6-3 and TRBJ1-6, with D possibly matching TRBD1 (6 bases). The CDR3 has 13 amino acids. The germline V and J ends were trimmed by 7 bases and 7 bases, with 11 bases remaining between them. Germline CDR1 is MNHEY and CDR2 is SVGEGT. The CDR3 is CASILGANSPLHF. The CDR3 coding sequence is TGTGCCAGCATATTGGGGGCGAATTCACCCCTCCACTTT.

This chain connects TRBV20-1 to TRBJ2-3; D not certain. The CDR3 has 13 residues. The germline gives CDR1 DFQATT, CDR2 SNEGSKA (reference sequence). V lost 1 base to trimming and J lost 4 bases, with 9 bases between them. The CDR3 reads CSARVRDPDTQYF. The CDR3 region has the DNA TGCAGTGCTAGAGTGCGCGACCCAGATACGCAGTATTTT.

This rearrangement joins TRBV20-1 to TRBJ2-7; possibly TRBD1 or TRBD2 for D (7 bases each). The CDR3 has 13 amino acids. Germline V lookup: CDR1 DFQATT, CDR2 SNEGSKA (reference sequence). V lost 6 bases, J lost 3 bases, and 15 bases lay in between. This CDR3 is CSAKSGDSYEQYV. DNA of the CDR3: TGCAGTGCGAAGAGCGGGGACAGCTACGAGCAGTACGTC.

This clonotype has just a few counts. The chain combines TRBV20-1 with TRBJ2-5; a weak D match, TRBD2 (6 bases). V dropped 3 bases and J dropped 1 base, with 6 bases sitting between them. The CDR3 length is 12 residues. Germline loops: CDR1 DFQATT, CDR2 SNEGSKA (reference sequence). CDR3 protein: CSARTSQETQYF. In nucleotides, the CDR3 is TGCAGTGCTAGGACTAGCCAAGAGACCCAGTACTTC.

The chain combines TRBV6-2 or TRBV6-3 with TRBJ2-1; D might be TRBD2 (5 bases). The CDR3 consists of 14 residues. The germline V gene has CDR1 MNHEY and CDR2 SVGEGT. V gave up 6 bases and J gave up 3 bases, with 12 bases separating them. The CDR3 reads CASSPDWNYNEQFF. CDR3 nucleotide sequence: TGTGCCAGCAGCCCGGACTGGAACTACAATGAGCAGTTCTTC.

The chain is built from TRBV6-4 and TRBJ2-3; 10 bases line up with TRBD2. The CDR3 is 15 amino acids. The germline V gene has CDR1 MRHNA and CDR2 SNTAGT. V was clipped by 4 bases and J by 6 bases; unmatched bases: 7. CDR3 in DNA: TGTGCCAGCAGTGTTATAGCGGGAGGTCCTGATACGCAGTATTTT. Its translation: CASSVIAGGPDTQYF.